The 3 T cell receptor beta chains listed next were all sequenced from one sample in a study of T-cell reconstitution after alpha-beta-depleted transplantation in children. Unique molecular identifiers were incorporated during preparation of the TCRbeta library. TCRdb fed the PCR reads into MiXCR, producing one record per CDR3 protein. This sample yields about a million distinct CDR3 sequences, of which about 31% are seen a single time; roughly 27% belongs to the top ten. The sample here was PBMCs, mostly from graft donor cells, taken 360 days after TCRalphabeta/CD19-depleted stem cell transplant. These TCRs come from a boy under two years old who had a stem cell transplant for SCID, so the T cells may come from the graft donor.

The chain links TRBV9 to TRBJ1-2; D is perhaps TRBD1 (5 bases). V was cut by 3 bases and J by 1 base, with 7 bases left in between. Germline V lookup: CDR1 SGDLS, CDR2 YYNGEE. The CDR3 consists of 13 residues. The CDR3 coding sequence is TGTGCCAGCAGCGCGACAGTTAACTATGGCTACACCTTC. It translates to CASSATVNYGYTF. The full variable domain, rest sourced from reference TRBV9 and TRBJ1-2, is DSGVTQTPKHLITATGQRVTLRCSPRSGDLSVYWYQQSLDQGLQFLIQYYNGEERAKGNILERFSAQQFPDLHSELNLSSLELGDSALYFCASSATVNYGYTFGSGTRLTVV.

The rearrangement uses TRBV11-2 and TRBJ2-3, with 10 bases fitting TRBD2. The V segment lost 0 bases and the J segment 4 bases; nucleotides outside the gene matches: 4. Germline V gene sequence: CDR1 SGHAT, CDR2 FQNNGV. The CDR3 totals 16 residues. CDR3 sequence reads: CASSLEGLATADTQYF. The CDR3 DNA reads as TGTGCCAGCAGCTTAGAGGGACTAGCGACAGCAGATACGCAGTATTTT.

A few counts support this clonotype. This chain links TRBV5-1 with TRBJ1-1; D not resolved. V gave up 1 base and J gave up 1 base, with 17 bases separating them. Germline V gene sequence: CDR1 SGHRS, CDR2 YFSETQ. CDR3 length: 17 amino acids. This chain's CDR3 is CASSLIWGRVRNTEAFF. CDR3 coding DNA: TGCGCCAGCAGCTTGATCTGGGGTCGGGTTAGGAACACTGAAGCTTTCTTT.